This TCR beta chain derives from a study of cytomegalovirus exposure and HLA in healthy donors. The table lists this clone with a few counts. The antigen is unknown. Trimming at V came to 5 bases and at J to 0 bases, leaving 8 bases not matched to a gene. Germline CDR1 MNHNY, CDR2 SVGAGI (reference sequence). The CDR3 covers 16 residues. Study-wide points: The study recorded 164 TCR beta chains that were cytomegalovirus-associated. TCR beta sequences numbering fewer than 20,000 were associated with HLA alleles at 0.05 false discovery rate in a later analysis.

60 Vbeta and 13 Jbeta primers were used in PCR. Measured with immunoSEQ multiplex PCR; TCRdb has only the in-frame clones, and not every one. The table lists approximately 110,000 clones, about 80% of them singletons. This clonotype originated in a woman in her late teens or twenties in good health and CMV-seropositive. V and J are TRBV6-6 and TRBJ2-3, with 7 nucleotides matching TRBD1. Material: PBMCs. CDR3 sequence: CASSPGDSLSTDTQYF. Written as DNA, the CDR3 is TGTGCCAGCAGTCCAGGGGACAGCCTTAGCACAGATACGCAGTATTTT.